The 9 T cell receptor beta chains below all came from one sample that was sequenced in a study of post-analysis software for immune sequencing data. Whole-study results and caveats: Compared with controls, patients had more of roughly five TRBV segments, including TRBV5-6, TRBV5-1 and TRBV20-1.

Their specific antigens are unknown. Included in the TCR beta cDNA libraries were unique molecular identifiers. Via MiXCR, TCRdb re-called the PCR reads, giving one row per CDR3 protein. The sample has 450,000 to 700,000 distinct CDR3 sequences; 44% are singletons. Material for sequencing was blood. All receptors come from a girl aged 10 to 17 with multiple sclerosis.

V is TRBV5-1 and J is TRBJ2-7; TRBD1 aligns across 7 bases. Unmatched junction bases numbered 8, after V lost 0 bases and J lost 2 bases. The germline CDR1 and CDR2 sequences are SGHRS and YFSETQ. This CDR3 has 16 amino acids. The CDR3 coding sequence is TGCGCCAGCAGCTTGGGGGTCAGGGGGAAGACCTACGAGCAGTACTTC. It translates to CASSLGVRGKTYEQYF.

This clonotype was detected a few times. The chain employs TRBV10-3 and TRBJ1-2, with D perhaps TRBD1 (5 bases). Germline V gene lookup returns CDR1 ENHRY and CDR2 SYGVKD. Trimming took off 1 base at V and 2 bases at J, with 8 bases between the two ends. This CDR3 has 14 residues. CDR3 bases: TGTGCCATCAGTGAGTTCAAGGGGAACTATGGCTACACCTTC. This gives the protein CAISEFKGNYGYTF.

V and J are TRBV20-1 and TRBJ2-5; TRBD1 matches at 11 bases. Germline CDR1 DFQATT, CDR2 SNEGSKA (reference sequence). Losses at the gene ends were 5 bases for V and 7 bases for J; bases not matched to a gene: 9. The CDR3 contains 14 residues. Here the CDR3 reads CSAPTGQGARTQYF. DNA of the CDR3: TGCAGTGCTCCGACTGGACAGGGGGCGAGGACCCAGTACTTC.

V is TRBV4-2 and J is TRBJ2-7; no firm D call. CDR1 and CDR2 (germline): LGHNA, YNFKEQ. V was cut by 1 base and J by 5 bases, with 6 bases left in between. This CDR3 is 12 amino acids long. The DNA for the CDR3 is TGTGCCAGCAGCCAAGGGTGGAACGAGCAGTACTTC. Translated: CASSQGWNEQYF.

The rearrangement joins TRBV12-3 or TRBV12-4 to TRBJ2-1; 9 positions agree with TRBD2. J gave up 6 bases and V 4 bases, and 7 bases lay outside the gene matches. The CDR3 runs to 15 residues. CDR3 nucleotide sequence: TGTGCCAGCAGTTCCTCTAGCGGGACTTTCAATGAGCAGTTCTTC. It specifies CASSSSSGTFNEQFF.

In the case of this clonotype: The junction does not match germline at one end; this may be a read error. This chain connects TRBV7-7 to TRBJ2-1, with a possible D match to TRBD1 (5 bases). Looked up from germline, CDR1 is SSHAT and CDR2 is FNYEAQ (reference sequence). There are 13 residues in the CDR3. Written as DNA, the CDR3 is TGTGCTAGCAGCTTAGGGGATAGTAATGAGCAGTTCTTC. It yields the protein CASSLGDSNEQFF.

About this clonotype itself: A read error may be the cause here, since a much bigger clone is one base away. The chain combines TRBV15 with TRBJ2-4; D is possibly TRBD1 or TRBD2 (6 bases each). Germline CDR1 reads LNHNV; CDR2 reads YYDKDF (reference sequence). This CDR3 is built from 20 residues. The CDR3 loop reads CATNREGGGGPHLAKNIQYF. Written as DNA, the CDR3 is TGTGCCACCAACAGAGAGGGTGGTGGGGGGCCGCACCTAGCCAAAAACATTCAGTACTTC.

The rearrangement links TRBV4-1 to TRBJ2-1; no definite D call. The length of the CDR3 is 13 residues. V gave up 3 bases and J gave up 10 bases, with 13 bases separating them. Looked up from germline, CDR1 is MGHRA and CDR2 is YSYEKL. CDR3 bases: TGCGCCAGCAGCCACCTTGGCGTAGCCGAGCAGTTCTTC. Its protein is CASSHLGVAEQFF.

The chain joins TRBV12-3 or TRBV12-4 to TRBJ2-7; D remains unclear. The CDR3 covers 13 residues. V shed 3 bases and J shed 6 bases, with 12 bases lying between them. This chain's CDR3 is CASSLWTVGEQYF. The DNA of the CDR3 is TGTGCCAGCAGTTTGTGGACCGTAGGCGAGCAGTACTTC.